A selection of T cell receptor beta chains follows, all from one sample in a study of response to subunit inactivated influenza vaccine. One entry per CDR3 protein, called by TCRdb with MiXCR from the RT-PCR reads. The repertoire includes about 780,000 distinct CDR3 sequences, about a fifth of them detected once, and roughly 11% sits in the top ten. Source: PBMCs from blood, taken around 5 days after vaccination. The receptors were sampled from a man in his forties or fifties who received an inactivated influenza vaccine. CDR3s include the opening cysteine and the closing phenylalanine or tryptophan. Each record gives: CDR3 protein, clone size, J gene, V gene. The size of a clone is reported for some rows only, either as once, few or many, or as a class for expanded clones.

CASTPGRQETQYF,NA,TRBJ2-5,TRBV12-3/TRBV12-4
CASSATSLYSTDTQYF,NA,TRBJ2-3,TRBV27
CASSLANSEQETQYF,NA,TRBJ2-5,TRBV5-1
CSAGVFGGNTEAFF,NA,TRBJ1-1,TRBV29-1
CASSVTGTRGSGELFF,NA,TRBJ2-2,TRBV4-2
CASSITGEAFF,NA,TRBJ1-1,TRBV7-8
CASSLSSVEQFF,many,TRBJ2-1,TRBV5-1
CASSSGRWTGDQYF,once,TRBJ2-7,TRBV11-2
CASSRVGCEQYF,few,TRBJ2-7,TRBV21-1
CASSQGGGGLTGELFF,NA,TRBJ2-2,TRBV4-3